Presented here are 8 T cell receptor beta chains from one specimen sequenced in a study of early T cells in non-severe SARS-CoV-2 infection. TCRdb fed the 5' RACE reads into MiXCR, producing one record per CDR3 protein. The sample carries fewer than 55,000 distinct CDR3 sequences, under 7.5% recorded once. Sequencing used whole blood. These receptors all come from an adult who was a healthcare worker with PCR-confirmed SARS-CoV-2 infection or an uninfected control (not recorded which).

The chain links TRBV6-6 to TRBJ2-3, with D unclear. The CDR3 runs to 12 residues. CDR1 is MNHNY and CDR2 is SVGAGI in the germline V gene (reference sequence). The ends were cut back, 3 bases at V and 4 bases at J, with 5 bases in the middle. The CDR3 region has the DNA TGTGCCAGCAGTTATAGGCCAGATACGCAGTATTTT. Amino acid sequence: CASSYRPDTQYF.

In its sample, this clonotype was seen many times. CDR3 nucleotide sequence: TGCGCCAGCAGTCCCATCGGCGGAAACACTGAAGCTTTCTTT. Translating it yields CASSPIGGNTEAFF. This rearrangement joins TRBV4-3 to TRBJ1-1, with D unresolved. CDR1 is LGHNA and CDR2 is YSLEER in the germline V gene. The CDR3 has 14 residues. The germline V and J ends were trimmed by 6 bases and 2 bases, with 13 bases remaining between them.

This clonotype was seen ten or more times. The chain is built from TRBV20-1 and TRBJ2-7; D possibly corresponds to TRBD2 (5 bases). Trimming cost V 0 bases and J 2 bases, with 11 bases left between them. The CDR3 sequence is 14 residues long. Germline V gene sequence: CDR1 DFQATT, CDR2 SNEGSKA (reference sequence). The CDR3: CSARDSGITYEQYF. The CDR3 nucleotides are TGCAGTGCTAGAGATTCGGGGATTACCTACGAGCAGTACTTC.

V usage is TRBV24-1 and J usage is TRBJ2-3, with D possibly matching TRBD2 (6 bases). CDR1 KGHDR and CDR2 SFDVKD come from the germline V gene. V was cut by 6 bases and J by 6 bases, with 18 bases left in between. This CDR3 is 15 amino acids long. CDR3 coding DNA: TGTGCCACCAGTCCCATGAGGGGCGGGACCGATACGCAGTATTTT. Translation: CATSPMRGGTDTQYF.

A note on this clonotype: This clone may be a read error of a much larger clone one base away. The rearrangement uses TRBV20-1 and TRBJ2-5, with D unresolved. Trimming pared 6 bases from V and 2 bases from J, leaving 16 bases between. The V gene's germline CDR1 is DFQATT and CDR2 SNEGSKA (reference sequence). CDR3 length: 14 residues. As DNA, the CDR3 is TGCAGTGCGACTGACACACAGAAGCAAGAGACCCAGTACTTC. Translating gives CSATDTQKQETQYF.

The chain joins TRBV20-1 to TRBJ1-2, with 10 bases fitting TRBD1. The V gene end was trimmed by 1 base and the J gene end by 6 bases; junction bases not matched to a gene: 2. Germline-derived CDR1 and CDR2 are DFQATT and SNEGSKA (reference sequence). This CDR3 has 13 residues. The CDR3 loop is CSARGGTGDGYTF. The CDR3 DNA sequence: TGCAGTGCTAGAGGGGGGACAGGGGATGGCTACACCTTC.

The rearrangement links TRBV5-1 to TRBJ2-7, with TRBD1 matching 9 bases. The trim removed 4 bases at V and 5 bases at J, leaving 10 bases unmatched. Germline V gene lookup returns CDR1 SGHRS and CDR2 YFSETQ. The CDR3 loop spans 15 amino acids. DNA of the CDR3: TGCGCCAGCAGCCAAATGGGACAGGGTACCAACGAGCAGTACTTC. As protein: CASSQMGQGTNEQYF. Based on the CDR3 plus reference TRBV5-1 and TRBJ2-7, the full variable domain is KAGVTQTPRYLIKTRGQQVTLSCSPISGHRSVSWYQQTPGQGLQFLFEYFSETQRNKGNFPGRFSGRQFSNSRSEMNVSTLELGDSALYLCASSQMGQGTNEQYFGPGTRLTVT.

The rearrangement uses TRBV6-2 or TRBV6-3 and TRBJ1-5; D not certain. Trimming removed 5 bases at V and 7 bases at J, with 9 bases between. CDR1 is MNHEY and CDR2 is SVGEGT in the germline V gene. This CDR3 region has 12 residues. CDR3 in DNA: TGTGCCAGCAGTGACCCGGTACAGCCCCAGCATTTT. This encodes CASSDPVQPQHF.